This paragraph reports one T cell receptor (beta chain). Generated by immunoSEQ multiplex PCR, the TCRdb table keeps only in-frame clones and is missing some. The data hold about 43,000 clones, with 85% to 90% observed a single time. In germline, CDR1 is LNHNV, CDR2 YYDKDF (reference sequence). J gave up 5 bases and V 5 bases, and 9 bases lay outside the gene matches. The CDR3 totals 15 residues. The sample comes from a study of T cell changes during pregnancy in multiple sclerosis. The sequence came from a female donor in good health, enrolled as a control in a pregnancy study. This specimen consisted of peripheral blood, obtained in the second trimester of pregnancy. The chain recombines TRBV15 with TRBJ1-2; 9 nucleotides line up with TRBD1. The CDR3, as DNA: TGTGCCACCAGCGGGGGACAGGGAGTTTGGTATGGCTACACCTTC. Protein sequence: CATSGGQGVWYGYTF. Variable domain in full (rest from reference TRBV15 and TRBJ1-2): DAMVIQNPRYQVTQFGKPVTLSCSQTLNHNVMYWYQQKSSQAPKLLFHYYDKDFNNEADTPDNFQSRRPNTSFCFLDIRSPGLGDTAMYLCATSGGQGVWYGYTFGSGTRLTVV.